These 27 T cell receptor beta chains were all obtained from the same sample, sequenced in a study of response to subunit inactivated influenza vaccine. TCRdb itself ran the RT-PCR reads through MiXCR, one entry per CDR3 protein. This table holds about 170,000 distinct CDR3 sequences, approximately 12% found once. These data were also filed under a second study, of T cells expressing NK-cell markers. From that study: Generation of TCR beta cDNA was performed by 5'RACE template switching incorporating UMIs.

This sample comprised CD8+ T cells sorted from PBMCs, obtained approximately 13 days after vaccination. These receptors were collected from a man aged 45-60 years who received an inactivated influenza vaccine.

V is TRBV12-3 or TRBV12-4 and J is TRBJ2-7, with unresolved D. There are 13 residues in the CDR3. The ends were cut back, 6 bases at V and 2 bases at J, with 11 bases in the middle. This CDR3 is CASRPDTTYEQYF. The CDR3 nucleotides are TGTGCCAGCAGGCCCGATACAACCTACGAGCAGTACTTC.

The rearrangement links TRBV10-3 to TRBJ2-7; D not resolved. Germline assignment: CDR1 ENHRY and CDR2 SYGVKD. V was shortened by 8 bases and J by 0 bases, with 17 bases between the two germline ends. The length of the CDR3 is 15 residues. The CDR3 sequence is CAIGPRAADSYEQYF. CDR3 DNA sequence: TGTGCCATCGGGCCCCGGGCTGCCGACTCCTACGAGCAGTACTTC.

J is TRBJ2-3 and V is TRBV15, with D possibly matching TRBD2 (6 bases). Germline V gene data show CDR1 as LNHNV and CDR2 as YYDKDF (reference sequence). The CDR3 totals 15 residues. Trimming cost V 6 bases and J 6 bases, with 19 bases left between them. The CDR3 is CATRTLATRLDTQYF. CDR3 coding DNA: TGTGCCACCAGAACCCTAGCGACGCGCTTGGATACGCAGTATTTT.

The DNA of the CDR3 is TGTGCCACCAGTAAGGGCCGGTATAGCAATCAGCCCCAGCATTTT. Protein sequence: CATSKGRYSNQPQHF. V usage is TRBV15 and J usage is TRBJ1-5; no clear D. Trimming took 6 bases from V and 0 from J, leaving 12 bases between them. CDR3 length: 15 residues. Germline CDR1 is LNHNV and CDR2 is YYDKDF (reference sequence).

This chain joins TRBV20-1 and TRBJ2-1; 11 bases fit TRBD2. V lost 6 bases and J lost 3; bases outside the gene matches: 10. Germline V lookup: CDR1 DFQATT, CDR2 SNEGSKA (reference sequence). There are 16 residues in the CDR3. This CDR3 is CSAPTSGNVFYNEQFF. The CDR3 DNA reads as TGCAGTGCCCCGACTAGCGGGAATGTGTTCTACAATGAGCAGTTCTTC.

In its sample, this clonotype was seen a few times. The genes are TRBV7-2 and TRBJ2-5; tentatively, D is TRBD1 (5 bases). CDR3 length: 16 residues. Trimming took off 5 bases at V and 5 bases at J, with 21 bases between the two ends. CDR1 SGHTA and CDR2 FQGNSA come from the germline V gene. The CDR3 loop is CASSQGRVRGVETQYF. Here the CDR3 DNA reads TGTGCCAGCAGCCAAGGCAGGGTGAGAGGTGTGGAGACCCAGTACTTC.

The V gene is TRBV20-1, the J gene TRBJ2-1, with D tentatively TRBD1 or TRBD2 (5 bases each). CDR1 is DFQATT, CDR2 SNEGSKA, per germline (reference sequence). Trimming stripped 6 bases from V and 0 bases from J, with 12 bases between. The CDR3 extends over 14 amino acids. CDR3 protein: CSAWGWSSYNEQFF. The CDR3 DNA sequence: TGCAGTGCGTGGGGGTGGAGCTCCTACAATGAGCAGTTCTTC.

The rearrangement uses TRBV7-9 and TRBJ2-3; 9 bases are a match to TRBD1. V was pared by 4 bases and J by 0 bases, with 5 bases of the junction left unmatched. In germline, CDR1 is SEHNR, CDR2 FQNEAQ (reference sequence). CDR3 length: 16 amino acids. The CDR3 loop is CASSSTGGFSTDTQYF. CDR3 bases: TGTGCCAGCAGCTCAACAGGGGGCTTTAGCACAGATACGCAGTATTTT.

Only a few counts were recorded for this clonotype. This sequence joins TRBV27 and TRBJ2-1, with D hard to call. This CDR3 contains 15 residues. Germline V gene sequence: CDR1 MNHEY, CDR2 SMNVEV (reference sequence). The ends were cut back, 0 bases at V and 0 bases at J, with 6 bases in the middle. The CDR3 region has the DNA TGTGCCAGCAGTTTATCCCCGAGCTCCTACAATGAGCAGTTCTTC. It codes for CASSLSPSSYNEQFF.

The CDR3 coding sequence is TGCAGCGTTTATTTCCCGGGACTAGCGGGGGAAGGATACACAGATACGCAGTATTTT. Amino acids: CSVYFPGLAGEGYTDTQYF. This chain links TRBV29-1 with TRBJ2-3; 14 bases are a match to TRBD2. V was clipped by 5 bases and J by 2 bases; unmatched bases: 15. The CDR3 length is 19 residues. The germline gives CDR1 SQVTM, CDR2 ANQGSEA.

The V and J genes are TRBV7-9 and TRBJ1-2; 9 nucleotides agree with TRBD1. Per the germline V gene, CDR1 is SEHNR and CDR2 is FQNEAQ (reference sequence). This CDR3 is built from 14 residues. Trimming at V came to 3 bases and at J to 5 bases, leaving 4 bases not matched to a gene. The CDR3 region has the DNA TGTGCCAGCAGCTTCACAGGGGGCGGTTATGGCTACACCTTC. Its protein product is CASSFTGGGYGYTF.

The chain combines TRBV2 with TRBJ2-5, with 8 bases fitting TRBD1. Germline V lookup: CDR1 SNHLY, CDR2 FYNNEI. V was clipped by 10 bases and J by 5 bases; unmatched bases: 9. The CDR3 totals 13 residues. The CDR3 protein is CATLDRELETQYF. CDR3 in DNA: TGTGCCACCCTGGACAGGGAACTGGAGACCCAGTACTTC. Variable domain in full (rest from reference TRBV2 and TRBJ2-5): EPEVTQTPSHQVTQMGQEVILRCVPISNHLYFYWYRQILGQKVEFLVSFYNNEISEKSEIFDDQFSVERPDGSNFTLKIRSTKLEDSAMYFCATLDRELETQYFGPGTRLLVL.

This clonotype was seen more than once but under ten times. V and J are TRBV5-6 and TRBJ2-7, with 9 bases that match TRBD2. This CDR3 comprises 15 residues. CDR1 is SGHDT and CDR2 is YYEEEE in the germline V gene. V lost 5 bases to trimming and J lost 3 bases; unmatched junction nucleotides: 9. CDR3 protein: CASRKGTSRSYEQYF. CDR3 DNA sequence: TGTGCCAGCAGGAAGGGGACTAGCAGGAGCTACGAGCAGTACTTC.

This chain uses TRBV7-3 with TRBJ2-4; the match to TRBD1 covers 8 bases. In germline, CDR1 is SGHTA, CDR2 FQGTGA. This CDR3 spans 16 amino acids. With V trimmed by 8 bases and J by 1 base, 10 bases remained unmatched. CDR3 sequence (DNA): TGTGCCAGCGGAAAAAAGGACAGGGCGGCCAAAAACATTCAGTACTTC. It encodes CASGKKDRAAKNIQYF. Using reference TRBV7-3 and TRBJ2-4 for the parts outside the CDR3, the full variable domain is GAGVSQTPSNKVTEKGKYVELRCDPISGHTALYWYRQSLGQGPEFLIYFQGTGAADDSGLPNDRFFAVRPEGSVSTLKIQRTERGDSAVYLCASGKKDRAAKNIQYFGAGTRLSVL.

This clonotype has a count of ten or more. The V and J genes are TRBV2 and TRBJ2-3; the match to TRBD2 covers 10 bases. Germline assignment: CDR1 SNHLY and CDR2 FYNNEI. With 4 bases clipped from V and 4 bases from J, the junction kept 5 bases outside the gene matches. The CDR3 has 15 amino acids. CDR3 sequence (DNA): TGTGCCAGCAGTGGGGCTAGCGGGAGCGCAGATACGCAGTATTTT. Translating gives CASSGASGSADTQYF. Full variable domain (outside the CDR3, taken from reference TRBV2 and TRBJ2-3): EPEVTQTPSHQVTQMGQEVILRCVPISNHLYFYWYRQILGQKVEFLVSFYNNEISEKSEIFDDQFSVERPDGSNFTLKIRSTKLEDSAMYFCASSGASGSADTQYFGPGTRLTVL.

The rearrangement links TRBV7-9 to TRBJ2-3, with TRBD1 matching over 7 bases. Losses at the gene ends were 6 bases for V and 0 bases for J; bases not matched to a gene: 12. The CDR3 has 17 residues. CDR1 is SEHNR and CDR2 is FQNEAQ in the germline V gene (reference sequence). The CDR3 nucleotides are TGTGCCAGCAGGCCGTCCCGGGACAGAGTTAGCACAGATACGCAGTATTTT. As protein: CASRPSRDRVSTDTQYF.

This clonotype was counted once. The genes are TRBV6-2 or TRBV6-3 and TRBJ2-1, with D perhaps TRBD1 or TRBD2 (6 bases each). Germline CDR1 is MNHEY and CDR2 is SVGEGT. The CDR3 is made up of 15 amino acids. V shed 2 bases and J shed 12 bases, with 20 bases lying between them. As DNA, the CDR3 is TGTGCCAGCAGTTACGGGGGGCTGGGCGGCCATGGGCAGTTCTTC. Its protein product is CASSYGGLGGHGQFF.

V and J are TRBV3-1 and TRBJ1-2; D is uncertain. The germline CDR1 and CDR2 sequences are LGHDT and YNNKEL (reference sequence). Trimming took 1 base from V and 3 from J, leaving 9 bases between them. This CDR3 comprises 14 residues. Here the CDR3 DNA reads TGTGCCAGCAGCCAAGTCAACACTCACTATGGCTACACCTTC. Translating it yields CASSQVNTHYGYTF. Complete variable domain (other parts from reference TRBV3-1 and TRBJ1-2): DTAVSQTPKYLVTQMGNDKSIKCEQNLGHDTMYWYKQDSKKFLKIMFSYNNKELIINETVPNRFSPKSPDKAHLNLHINSLELGDSAVYFCASSQVNTHYGYTFGSGTRLTVV.

The chain joins TRBV6-5 to TRBJ1-2; no clear D. This CDR3 is 13 amino acids long. Germline CDR1 MNHEY, CDR2 SVGAGI. Trimming removed 2 bases at V and 0 bases at J, with 4 bases between. CDR3 DNA sequence: TGTGCCAGCAGTTACGGGGCTAACTATGGCTACACCTTC. Protein: CASSYGANYGYTF.

Only a few counts were recorded for this clonotype. This rearrangement joins TRBV2 to TRBJ2-1; TRBD2 might be the D (6 bases). The CDR3 length is 15 residues. Germline loops: CDR1 SNHLY, CDR2 FYNNEI. V gave up 3 bases and J gave up 8 bases, with 17 bases separating them. The CDR3 spells CASSEGEGGKDEQFF. In DNA form, the CDR3 reads TGTGCCAGCAGTGAGGGAGAGGGCGGGAAAGATGAGCAGTTCTTC.

This clonotype turned up a few times. V and J are TRBV6-2 or TRBV6-3 and TRBJ1-6, with no clear D. Trimming shortened V by 7 bases and J by 0 bases, and 10 bases separated the two germline ends. This CDR3 is built from 15 residues. In germline, CDR1 is MNHEY, CDR2 SVGEGT. For the CDR3, the DNA is TGTGCCAGCACCAGCTCGAGCTCCTATAATTCACCCCTCCACTTT. Translating gives CASTSSSSYNSPLHF.

This clonotype has only a few counts. The chain links TRBV28 to TRBJ2-1; 11 bases map to TRBD2. The junction had 9 bases not matched to a gene; V was cut back by 3 bases and J by 2 bases. CDR3 length equals 18 residues. Germline V gives CDR1 MDHEN, CDR2 SYDVKM. For the CDR3, the DNA is TGTGCCAGCAGTTTCTTAGCGGGGGGGCGGGGAACCTACAATGAGCAGTTCTTC. Its protein product is CASSFLAGGRGTYNEQFF.

This clonotype was seen more than once but under ten times. The V and J genes are TRBV7-6 and TRBJ2-3; D gene uncertain. With 5 bases removed from V and 2 bases from J, the gap between germline ends came to 14 bases. The CDR3 length is 15 residues. The germline CDR1 and CDR2 sequences are SGHVS and FNYEAQ. The CDR3, as DNA: TGTGCCAGCAGCGCGACACCGGCCAACACAGATACGCAGTATTTT. Translated: CASSATPANTDTQYF.

The genes are TRBV18 and TRBJ2-1; D not resolved. This CDR3 contains 12 residues. V lost 5 bases, J lost 12 bases, and 14 bases lay in between. Per germline, CDR1 KGHSH and CDR2 LQKENI. The CDR3 is CASSEGASGQFF. CDR3 DNA: TGTGCCAGCTCAGAAGGCGCCTCCGGGCAGTTCTTC.

This clonotype was seen more than once but under ten times. The chain carries TRBV29-1 and TRBJ2-1; the D gene is possibly TRBD2 (6 bases). From germline, CDR1 is SQVTM and CDR2 ANQGSEA. The CDR3 length is 16 residues. The V end lost 2 bases, the J end lost 2 bases, and 16 bases lay between the germline ends. The DNA of the CDR3 is TGCAGCGTTGAAAGGGCACTAGCTGAGGCCTACAATGAGCAGTTCTTC. Translated: CSVERALAEAYNEQFF.

The chain couples TRBV20-1 to TRBJ2-1; maybe TRBD2 (6 bases). Per the germline V gene, CDR1 is DFQATT and CDR2 is SNEGSKA (reference sequence). V dropped 0 bases and J dropped 6 bases, with 15 bases sitting between them. The CDR3 spans 15 residues. CDR3 nucleotide sequence: TGCAGTGCTAGAGACCTAGCGAAGGCAGGCAATGAGCAGTTCTTC. Translation gives CSARDLAKAGNEQFF.

The sample holds many counts of this clonotype. The chain uses TRBV15 and TRBJ1-6, with D uncertain. CDR1 is LNHNV and CDR2 is YYDKDF in the germline V gene (reference sequence). Trimming cost V 2 bases and J 5 bases, with 13 bases left between them. There are 16 residues in the CDR3. The CDR3 sequence is CATSRWAVADNSPLHF. The CDR3 nucleotides read TGTGCCACCAGCAGATGGGCCGTCGCCGATAATTCACCCCTCCACTTT. Variable domain in full (rest from reference TRBV15 and TRBJ1-6): DAMVIQNPRYQVTQFGKPVTLSCSQTLNHNVMYWYQQKSSQAPKLLFHYYDKDFNNEADTPDNFQSRRPNTSFCFLDIRSPGLGDTAMYLCATSRWAVADNSPLHFGNGTRLTVT.